These T cell receptor beta chains were read from a single sample in a study of cytomegalovirus exposure and HLA in healthy donors. The data were produced by immunoSEQ multiplex PCR, yet TCRdb's version contains in-frame clones alone and is incomplete. Here the sample spans roughly 100,000 clones, 65% to 80% being singletons. Sequenced sample: PBMCs. The receptors stem from a man in his 60s in good health and CMV-seronegative. CDR3s include the opening cysteine and the closing phenylalanine or tryptophan. The D gene is left open where the match is weak. Not every row has a clone size; where given, it reads once, few, many or a size class.

few TRBJ1-6 TRBV7-2 TRBD1 CASSRTGPSPLHF TGTGCCAGCAGTCGGACAGGGCCTTCACCCCTCCACTTT
NA TRBJ2-1 TRBV19 NA CASSRRERDDNEQFF TGTGCCAGTAGTAGACGCGAACGGGATGACAATGAGCAGTTCTTC
NA TRBJ2-2 TRBV30 TRBD2 CAWSGLAGGTGELFF TGTGCCTGGAGTGGCCTAGCGGGGGGCACCGGGGAGCTGTTTTTT
NA TRBJ1-1 TRBV4-3 TRBD1 CASSQDWTGGTEAFF TGCGCCAGCAGCCAAGATTGGACAGGGGGGACTGAAGCTTTCTTT
few TRBJ2-5 TRBV5-1 NA CASSYSETQYF TGCGCCAGCAGCTACTCAGAGACCCAGTACTTC
NA TRBJ1-2 TRBV25-1 TRBD1 CASTRDRAAYTF TGTGCCAGCACCCGGGACAGGGCCGCTTACACCTTC
NA TRBJ2-5 TRBV18 NA CASSPYGGDRGETQYF TGTGCCAGCTCACCATACGGCGGGGATAGAGGGGAGACCCAGTACTTC
NA TRBJ1-6 TRBV19 TRBD1 CASSKQGLGDSPLHF TGTGCCAGTAGTAAACAGGGGCTAGGAGATTCACCCCTCCACTTT
NA TRBJ1-1 TRBV10-3 NA CAISDEGRNTEAFF TGTGCCATCAGTGATGAAGGGAGGAACACTGAAGCTTTCTTT
once TRBJ2-5 TRBV7-3 NA CASSLGSGVGETQYF TGTGCCAGCAGCTTAGGCTCGGGGGTTGGTGAGACCCAGTACTTC
once TRBJ2-3 TRBV6-6 NA CASSRDPGGVADTQYF TGTGCCAGCAGCCGGGACCCCGGAGGGGTGGCAGATACGCAGTATTTT
NA TRBJ2-7 TRBV6-6 NA CASSYPHTRRAVEQYF TGTGCCAGCAGTTACCCCCATACTAGAAGGGCGGTCGAGCAGTACTTC
NA TRBJ2-2 TRBV11-1 NA CASRGGQGIPTGELFF TGTGCCAGCCGGGGTGGGCAGGGGATACCCACCGGGGAGCTGTTTTTT
NA TRBJ1-2 TRBV7-2 TRBD1 CASSTGTGGPAGPYGYTF TGTGCCAGCAGCACGGGGACAGGGGGCCCAGCCGGACCCTATGGCTACACCTTC
NA TRBJ2-3 TRBV2 NA CASSAQVGGTDTQYF TGTGCCAGCAGTGCACAGGTAGGGGGTACAGATACGCAGTATTTT
NA TRBJ1-1 TRBV7-9 NA CASSLNKNTEAFF TGTGCCAGCAGCTTAAATAAGAACACTGAAGCTTTCTTT
NA TRBJ2-6 TRBV27 NA CASSPGVPGANVLTF TGTGCCAGCAGTCCCGGGGTCCCTGGGGCCAACGTCCTGACTTTC
once TRBJ1-5 TRBV18 NA CASSPPGMGNQPQHF TGTGCCAGCTCACCCCCCGGGATGGGGAATCAGCCCCAGCATTTT
NA TRBJ2-5 TRBV5-1 TRBD1 CASSLDRGQETQYF TGCGCCAGCAGCCTTGACAGGGGACAAGAGACCCAGTACTTC
few TRBJ1-1 TRBV5-1 TRBD1 CASSVETGGRTEAFF TGCGCCAGCAGCGTAGAGACAGGGGGGCGGACTGAAGCTTTCTTT
NA TRBJ1-2 TRBV30 TRBD1 CAWSVGTGGLSYGYTF TGTGCCTGGAGTGTCGGGACAGGGGGCCTCAGCTATGGCTACACCTTC
NA TRBJ2-1 TRBV5-4 TRBD1 CASSLGQGTYNEQFF TGTGCCAGCAGCTTGGGACAGGGTACCTACAATGAGCAGTTCTTC
NA TRBJ2-5 TRBV5-1 NA CASSLGSGTQQETQYF TGCGCCAGCAGCTTGGGGTCCGGGACACAACAAGAGACCCAGTACTTC
NA TRBJ2-5 TRBV12-5 NA CASGMPPGGAPGAQYF TGTGCTAGTGGTATGCCCCCTGGGGGGGCCCCAGGGGCCCAGTACTTC
NA TRBJ2-1 TRBV6-1 TRBD1 CASSEVRDSWFF TGTGCCAGCAGTGAAGTCCGGGACAGTTGGTTCTTC
NA TRBJ1-1 TRBV20-1 NA CSARGLDEAFF TGCAGTGCTAGAGGACTCGATGAAGCTTTCTTT
NA TRBJ1-3 TRBV27 TRBD1 CASSLSGQGVGNTIYF TGTGCCAGCAGTTTATCGGGACAGGGGGTTGGAAACACCATATATTTT
NA TRBJ2-5 TRBV5-1 TRBD1 CASSFSGTATTQYF TGCGCCAGCAGCTTCTCCGGGACAGCTACGACCCAGTACTTC
NA TRBJ1-2 TRBV19 NA CASSPPQGWNGYTF TGTGCCAGTAGTCCCCCCCAGGGCTGGAATGGCTACACCTTC
NA TRBJ1-1 TRBV4-1 TRBD1 CASSQAGTGALRTEAFF TGCGCCAGCAGCCAAGCCGGGACAGGAGCTTTGAGGACTGAAGCTTTCTTT
NA TRBJ2-5 TRBV19 TRBD2 CASSIGTHLTSGQETQYF TGTGCCAGTAGTATAGGCACCCACCTGACTAGCGGACAAGAGACCCAGTACTTC
NA TRBJ2-1 TRBV5-4 TRBD2 CASSLGAGGSYNEQFF TGTGCCAGCAGCTTGGGAGCGGGGGGCTCCTACAATGAGCAGTTCTTC
NA TRBJ1-5 TRBV6-5 TRBD1 CASSPGQGADQPQHF TGTGCCAGCAGTCCGGGACAGGGGGCCGATCAGCCCCAGCATTTT
NA TRBJ2-2 TRBV29-1 NA CSVVLGGSNTGELFF TGCAGCGTTGTCCTTGGAGGCTCGAACACCGGGGAGCTGTTTTTT
NA TRBJ2-1 TRBV7-2 TRBD2 CASSFKLAGGWNEQFF TGTGCCAGCAGCTTCAAGCTAGCGGGGGGTTGGAATGAGCAGTTCTTC
few TRBJ2-5 TRBV5-1 TRBD1 CASSLVGDRGSVETQYF TGCGCCAGCAGCTTGGTGGGGGACAGGGGAAGTGTAGAGACCCAGTACTTC
NA TRBJ2-3 TRBV5-1 NA CASTRGGSTDTQYF TGCGCCAGCACTAGGGGGGGTAGCACAGATACGCAGTATTTT
NA TRBJ2-4 TRBV5-1 TRBD1 CASSAGTANKNIQYF TGCGCCAGCAGCGCCGGGACAGCCAACAAAAACATTCAGTACTTC
NA TRBJ1-2 TRBV5-1 NA CASSLEGTTFHGYTF TGCGCCAGCAGCTTGGAGGGGACTACTTTCCATGGCTACACCTTC
NA TRBJ1-2 TRBV5-6 NA CASSRGGGGRDYGYTF TGTGCCAGCAGCCGCGGGGGGGGAGGACGGGACTATGGCTACACCTTC
NA TRBJ2-5 TRBV7-7 NA CASSYGSEETQYF TGTGCCAGCAGCTACGGTAGCGAAGAGACCCAGTACTTC
NA TRBJ1-3 TRBV29-1 TRBD1 CSGGQAGNTIYF TGCAGCGGTGGACAGGCTGGAAACACCATATATTTT
NA TRBJ2-5 TRBV2 TRBD2 CASSGRGGHETQYF TGTGCCAGCAGTGGGCGGGGGGGCCACGAGACCCAGTACTTC